This entry describes one TCR beta chain. Its specificity is not known. The conserved final phenylalanine or tryptophan is absent from the CDR3, which likely points to a read error. No DNA is shown, since the ends of the CDR3 on it are uncertain; the CDR3 is the one TCRdb lists. This entry belongs to a study of tumor and adjacent non-tumor tissue in lung cancer. Study-level background: Histology: under 15 adenocarcinoma, a couple of squamous cell carcinoma, 1 small cell lung cancer. The study, taken as a whole, reports: TCR diversity was significantly greater in tumor than normal lung tissue.

TCRbeta libraries were built with three rounds of nested PCR, modified from ARM-PCR. TCRdb redid the calling of the multiplex PCR reads with MiXCR, one entry per CDR3 protein. The table has approximately 71,000 distinct CDR3 sequences, around 60% seen once. This sample's RNA came from whole unsorted tissue. Between August and November 2014, newly diagnosed, chemotherapy-naive lung cancer patients underwent thoracic surgery in China. The sequencing sample was made of lung tumor tissue. This TCR was sampled from a man over 45 with non-small cell lung cancer.

CDR3 loop: CASSQEPGFEHYL. The J gene is TRBJ2-7, the V gene TRBV4-2; TRBD1, the table's D call, was not compared with the DNA. Germline CDR1 is LGHNA and CDR2 is YNFKEQ. 13 amino acids form the CDR3, both terminal residues included.